Following are 23 T cell receptor beta chains from one sample sequenced in a study of blood T cell repertoires in COVID-19. Assay used: immunoSEQ multiplex PCR; TCRdb lists only in-frame clones, some missing. The data show approximately 140,000 clones, roughly 84% seen once. Material: peripheral blood. The origin of the receptors is a human donor in a cohort sampled during active COVID-19.

This rearrangement joins TRBV3-1 (or the pseudogene TRBV3-2) to TRBJ2-4; D is uncertain. CDR1 and CDR2 (germline): LGHDT, YNNKEL (reference sequence). The CDR3 contains 13 residues. The V end lost 0 bases, the J end lost 9 bases, and 9 bases lay between the germline ends. CDR3 protein: CASSQESMSIQYF. In DNA form, the CDR3 reads TGTGCCAGCAGCCAAGAGTCCATGAGCATTCAGTACTTC.

This clone was detected a few times. The chain is built from TRBV5-1 and TRBJ2-5; 7 positions match TRBD2. The germline CDR1 and CDR2 sequences are SGHRS and YFSETQ. The CDR3 contains 13 residues. Trimming at V came to 4 bases and at J to 5 bases, leaving 5 bases not matched to a gene. The chain's CDR3 is CASSPSGEETQYF. DNA of the CDR3: TGCGCCAGCAGCCCAAGCGGGGAGGAGACCCAGTACTTC.

The J gene is TRBJ1-1, the V gene TRBV19; TRBD1 agrees at 7 bases. Germline assignment: CDR1 LNHDA and CDR2 SQIVND (reference sequence). There are 16 residues in the CDR3. V gave up 1 base and J gave up 5 bases; unmatched junction bases: 10. The CDR3 region is CASSIATTGRGTEAFF. Written as DNA, the CDR3 is TGTGCCAGTAGTATAGCGACGACAGGGAGAGGAACTGAAGCTTTCTTT.

The CDR3 sequence is CASSSTTSFPGELFF. CDR3 sequence (DNA): TGCGCCAGCAGCTCCACCACTTCCTTCCCCGGGGAGCTGTTTTTT. The rearrangement joins TRBV5-1 to TRBJ2-2; D gene ambiguous. Trimming cost V 3 bases and J 6 bases, with 15 bases left between them. Germline CDR1 reads SGHRS; CDR2 reads YFSETQ. The length of the CDR3 is 15 residues.

J is TRBJ2-2 and V is TRBV6-2 or TRBV6-3; 8 bases are shared with TRBD1. CDR3 size: 16 residues. The junction had 10 bases not matched to a gene; V was cut back by 6 bases and J by 4 bases. Germline V lookup: CDR1 MNHEY, CDR2 SVGEGT. The CDR3 protein is CASSPRTGTATGELFF. DNA for the CDR3: TGTGCCAGCAGCCCTCGGACAGGGACGGCCACCGGGGAGCTGTTTTTT.

The chain is built from TRBV15 and TRBJ2-1, with D possibly being TRBD2 (6 bases). CDR1 LNHNV and CDR2 YYDKDF come from the germline V gene (reference sequence). This CDR3 is 15 amino acids long. Trimming took 0 bases from V and 8 from J, leaving 14 bases between them. The CDR3 bases are TGTGCCACCAGCAGAGACCGGGGGATAATTGATGAGCAGTTCTTC. Translated, it gives CATSRDRGIIDEQFF.

V and J are TRBV5-6 and TRBJ2-1; 9 positions agree with TRBD2. The germline CDR1 and CDR2 sequences are SGHDT and YYEEEE. This CDR3 has 14 residues. Trimming cost V 3 bases and J 12 bases; bases outside gene matches: 10. The DNA of the CDR3 is TGTGCCAGCAGCTCCCTGGGCGGGGGGGCCTGGCAGTTCTTC. Protein sequence: CASSSLGGGAWQFF. The full variable domain, its missing parts supplied by reference TRBV5-6 and TRBJ2-1, is DAGVTQSPTHLIKTRGQQVTLRCSPKSGHDTVSWYQQALGQGPQFIFQYYEEEERQRGNFPDRFSGHQFPNYSSELNVNALLLGDSALYLCASSSLGGGAWQFFGPGTRLTVL.

The J gene is TRBJ2-7, the V gene TRBV7-2, with TRBD1 matching over 8 bases. CDR1 and CDR2 (germline): SGHTA, FQGNSA. The CDR3 has 14 amino acids. Trimming at V came to 1 base and at J to 6 bases, leaving 5 bases not matched to a gene. The CDR3 DNA sequence: TGTGCCAGCAGCTTAGGGCAGGGGGCAGGCGAGCAGTACTTC. This sequence encodes CASSLGQGAGEQYF.

V and J are TRBV11-2 and TRBJ1-6; 7 nucleotides line up with TRBD1. Germline V CDR1 and CDR2: SGHAT, FQNNGV. Trimming removed 3 bases from V and 7 bases from J; junction bases left unmatched: 3. The length of the CDR3 is 14 residues. CDR3 loop: CASSFGTVNSPLHF. The CDR3 nucleotides are TGTGCCAGCAGCTTCGGGACAGTGAATTCACCCCTCCACTTT.

V and J are TRBV29-1 and TRBJ2-7; 9 bases agree with TRBD1. Germline-derived CDR1 and CDR2 are SQVTM and ANQGSEA. With 6 bases clipped from V and 0 bases from J, the junction kept 6 bases outside the gene matches. The CDR3 is made up of 14 amino acids. CDR3 loop: CSVDGTGSSYEQYF. Here the CDR3 DNA reads TGCAGCGTCGATGGGACAGGGTCCTCCTACGAGCAGTACTTC.

V and J are TRBV14 and TRBJ1-2; a possible D gene is TRBD1 (6 bases). The germline V gene encodes CDR1 SGHDN and CDR2 FVKESK. The V end lost 4 bases, the J end lost 6 bases, and 12 bases lay between the germline ends. The CDR3 runs 13 residues. In DNA form, the CDR3 reads TGTGCCAGCAGCCCGAGGGGGGGCGATGGCTACACCTTC. This gives the protein CASSPRGGDGYTF.

The chain recombines TRBV3-1 (or the pseudogene TRBV3-2) with TRBJ2-7; possible D gene TRBD1, 6 bases. From germline, CDR1 is LGHDT and CDR2 YNNKEL (reference sequence). The V end lost 3 bases, the J end lost 6 bases, and 18 bases lay between the germline ends. This CDR3 region has 15 residues. The CDR3 DNA follows: TGTGCCAGCAGCCACCACGGGACAAAGGGTAGCGAGCAGTACTTC. It is translated as CASSHHGTKGSEQYF.

The rearrangement joins TRBV10-3 to TRBJ1-4; TRBD1 agrees at 8 bases. The germline V gene encodes CDR1 ENHRY and CDR2 SYGVKD. The CDR3 covers 15 residues. With 2 bases clipped from V and 2 bases from J, the junction kept 1 base outside the gene matches. The CDR3, as DNA: TGTGCCATCAGTGAGGGACAGGGTACTAATGAAAAACTGTTTTTT. Its translation: CAISEGQGTNEKLFF.

This clone has a handful of counts. This sequence joins TRBV5-8 and TRBJ2-7; D is uncertain. Germline V CDR1 and CDR2: SGHTS, YDEGEE. This CDR3 region has 11 residues. Trimming removed 4 bases at V and 3 bases at J, with 5 bases between. The CDR3 bases are TGTGCCAGCAGCCCACACTACGAGCAGTACTTC. It specifies CASSPHYEQYF.

The chain has TRBV11-2 and TRBJ2-5; D may be TRBD1 (6 bases). V lost 2 bases to trimming and J lost 2 bases, with 12 bases between them. There are 15 residues in the CDR3. Looked up from germline, CDR1 is SGHAT and CDR2 is FQNNGV. DNA for the CDR3: TGTGCCAGCAGCTTAAATCCGGGGACACAAGAGACCCAGTACTTC. Protein product: CASSLNPGTQETQYF.

This chain joins TRBV20-1 and TRBJ1-3, with D hard to call. Trimming stripped 4 bases from V and 4 bases from J, with 5 bases between. This CDR3 has 11 residues. The germline CDR1 and CDR2 sequences are DFQATT and SNEGSKA (reference sequence). This CDR3 is CSATSGNTIYF. Written as DNA, the CDR3 is TGCAGTGCTACCTCCGGAAACACCATATATTTT.

The chain couples TRBV7-2 to TRBJ2-7, with 7 bases fitting TRBD1. The junction had 13 bases not matched to a gene; V was cut back by 5 bases and J by 3 bases. The CDR3 runs 16 residues. Germline V gives CDR1 SGHTA, CDR2 FQGNSA. The CDR3 bases are TGTGCCAGCAGCAGAGCCACGGGACAGAGAATCTACGAGCAGTACTTC. It encodes CASSRATGQRIYEQYF.

The rearrangement joins TRBV7-2 to TRBJ2-3; 7 nucleotides agree with TRBD1. Per the germline V gene, CDR1 is SGHTA and CDR2 is FQGNSA. The CDR3 is made up of 15 amino acids. The trim removed 3 bases at V and 1 base at J, leaving 4 bases unmatched. The DNA for the CDR3 is TGTGCCAGCAGCTTCCCCGGGACAGGCACAGATACGCAGTATTTT. It specifies CASSFPGTGTDTQYF.

The genes are TRBV9 and TRBJ1-1, with a possible D match to TRBD1 (5 bases). Looked up from germline, CDR1 is SGDLS and CDR2 is YYNGEE. The length of the CDR3 is 15 residues. V was clipped by 0 bases and J by 4 bases, with 13 bases between them. CDR3 region: CASSVGGSLGTEAFF. For the CDR3, the DNA is TGTGCCAGCAGCGTAGGGGGCTCCCTCGGCACTGAAGCTTTCTTT.

The CDR3 DNA follows: TGTGCCAGCAGTGAGACTAGCGGGGGGTCCAGGACCCAGTACTTC. Its translation: CASSETSGGSRTQYF. This rearrangement joins TRBV2 to TRBJ2-5; 13 positions agree with TRBD2. V was clipped by 3 bases and J by 7 bases; unmatched bases: 5. CDR1 SNHLY and CDR2 FYNNEI come from the germline V gene. The CDR3 consists of 15 residues.

The chain joins TRBV9 to TRBJ1-1, with 8 bases aligning to TRBD1. The V gene's germline CDR1 is SGDLS and CDR2 YYNGEE. The CDR3 loop spans 16 amino acids. The V and J ends lost 4 bases and 1 base, in that order; junction bases with no gene match: 9. CDR3 amino acids: CASSPVQGAANTEAFF. The CDR3 bases are TGTGCCAGCAGCCCCGTGCAGGGGGCGGCGAACACTGAAGCTTTCTTT.

The chain uses TRBV6-2 or TRBV6-3 and TRBJ1-2; the D is unclear. CDR1 and CDR2 (germline): MNHEY, SVGEGT. The length of the CDR3 is 14 residues. V shed 0 bases and J shed 4 bases, with 9 bases lying between them. The CDR3, as DNA: TGTGCCAGCAGTTACTCGTTCCCGGGCTATGGCTACACCTTC. Protein product: CASSYSFPGYGYTF.

This clone was recorded once. The V and J genes are TRBV11-2 and TRBJ1-2; D remains unclear. The CDR3 length is 14 residues. Looked up from germline, CDR1 is SGHAT and CDR2 is FQNNGV. V lost 5 bases and J lost 2, with 12 bases in between. CDR3 loop: CASSPPVGNYGYTF. The CDR3 DNA reads TGTGCCAGCAGCCCCCCGGTGGGCAACTATGGCTACACCTTC.